This is a list of T cell receptor beta chains from one sample in a study of blood T cell repertoires in COVID-19. Sequencing used immunoSEQ multiplex PCR; TCRdb keeps in-frame clones, though not all of them. The top ten clones hold 2.5% to 3% of a sample with roughly 150,000 clones, around nine tenths of them seen once. The source material was peripheral blood. These receptors all come from a man aged 55 to 70 with active or convalescent COVID-19. Both conserved end residues are part of each CDR3. A D gene is named only where the DNA matches it firmly. A clone size is listed for some rows: how often the clone was seen (once, few, many), or a class if it is expanded.

TRBD1,TRBV25-1,TRBJ1-6,-,CASSSGDRANSPLHF,TGTGCCAGCAGCTCTGGGGACAGGGCTAATTCACCCCTCCACTTT
-,TRBV2,TRBJ2-5,-,CASTRTEGETQYF,TGTGCCAGCACCCGGACGGAGGGAGAGACCCAGTACTTC
TRBD1,TRBV19,TRBJ1-2,-,CASRGQAAVYGYTF,TGTGCCAGTAGGGGACAGGCGGCGGTCTATGGCTACACCTTC
TRBD1,TRBV9,TRBJ2-5,-,CASSVGQGETQYF,TGTGCCAGCAGCGTAGGACAGGGGGAGACCCAGTACTTC
-,TRBV14,TRBJ1-2,-,CASSPGLKYGYTF,TGTGCCAGCAGCCCCGGACTGAAATATGGCTACACCTTC
-,TRBV10-3,TRBJ1-6,-,CAISESIGIVNSPLHF,TGTGCCATCAGTGAGTCTATTGGCATCGTTAATTCACCCCTCCACTTT
-,TRBV30,TRBJ2-2,-,CAWSTVEGELFF,TGTGCCTGGTCGACAGTCGAAGGGGAGCTGTTTTTT
-,TRBV30,TRBJ2-7,once,CAWSVPRTGYYEQYF,TGTGCCTGGAGTGTACCTAGGACGGGGTACTACGAGCAGTACTTC
TRBD1,TRBV4-2,TRBJ1-4,-,CASSQEGQGLAEKLFF,TGTGCCAGCAGCCAAGAGGGACAGGGGCTGGCTGAAAAACTGTTTTTT
-,TRBV5-4,TRBJ2-1,-,CASSPLWGVGYEQFF,TGTGCCAGCAGCCCCCTATGGGGCGTCGGTTATGAGCAGTTCTTC
-,TRBV5-6,TRBJ1-1,-,CASRIAVGNTEAFF,TGTGCCAGCAGGATTGCGGTAGGGAACACTGAAGCTTTCTTT
TRBD1,TRBV18,TRBJ1-5,-,CASGTVSNQPQHF,TGTGCCAGCGGGACAGTATCCAATCAGCCCCAGCATTTT
TRBD2,TRBV28,TRBJ2-7,-,CASSLLAGRVYEQYF,TGTGCCAGCAGTTTACTTGCGGGGAGGGTCTACGAGCAGTACTTC
-,TRBV10-3,TRBJ1-1,-,CAINSLLGGTEAFF,TGTGCCATCAACTCCCTTTTAGGGGGCACTGAAGCTTTCTTT
-,TRBV4-1,TRBJ1-3,-,CASSQDWREGNTIYF,TGCGCCAGCAGCCAAGATTGGAGGGAGGGAAACACCATATATTTT
-,TRBV28,TRBJ2-4,-,CASSPGSAKNIQYF,TGTGCCAGCTCCCCGGGTTCAGCCAAAAACATTCAGTACTTC
TRBD1,TRBV10-3,TRBJ2-5,once,CAISKSTGAETQYF,TGTGCCATCAGTAAATCGACAGGGGCAGAGACCCAGTACTTC
TRBD2,TRBV5-1,TRBJ2-1,-,CASSRGGSYNEQFF,TGCGCCAGCAGCCGCGGGGGATCCTACAATGAGCAGTTCTTC
TRBD1,TRBV6-4,TRBJ2-2,-,CASSTGGTNTGELFF,TGTGCCAGCAGTACAGGGGGCACGAACACCGGGGAGCTGTTTTTT
-,TRBV25-1,TRBJ1-2,-,CASSELPGEFF,TGTGCCAGCAGTGAATTGCCAGGGGAGTTTTTC
TRBD2,TRBV30,TRBJ2-1,-,CAWSVPVQRGRYNEQFF,TGTGCCTGGAGTGTACCGGTCCAGCGGGGACGTTACAATGAGCAGTTCTTC
TRBD2,TRBV28,TRBJ2-1,-,CASSRTSGGPYNEQFF,TGTGCCAGCAGTCGGACTAGCGGGGGGCCCTACAATGAGCAGTTCTTC
-,TRBV4-3,TRBJ2-7,-,CASSQVAGEGVQYF,TGCGCCAGCAGCCAAGTGGCAGGGGAGGGCGTGCAGTACTTC
-,TRBV10-3,TRBJ2-7,-,CAIRLGSSPSYEQYF,TGTGCCATCAGACTCGGGAGCTCACCTTCCTACGAGCAGTACTTC
TRBD1,TRBV24-1,TRBJ2-4,-,CATSDGGQGRAKNIQYF,TGTGCCACCAGTGATGGCGGACAGGGAAGAGCCAAAAACATTCAGTACTTC
-,TRBV5-4,TRBJ1-5,-,CASSLDGQLVNQPQHF,TGTGCCAGCAGCTTGGATGGACAGCTAGTTAATCAGCCCCAGCATTTT